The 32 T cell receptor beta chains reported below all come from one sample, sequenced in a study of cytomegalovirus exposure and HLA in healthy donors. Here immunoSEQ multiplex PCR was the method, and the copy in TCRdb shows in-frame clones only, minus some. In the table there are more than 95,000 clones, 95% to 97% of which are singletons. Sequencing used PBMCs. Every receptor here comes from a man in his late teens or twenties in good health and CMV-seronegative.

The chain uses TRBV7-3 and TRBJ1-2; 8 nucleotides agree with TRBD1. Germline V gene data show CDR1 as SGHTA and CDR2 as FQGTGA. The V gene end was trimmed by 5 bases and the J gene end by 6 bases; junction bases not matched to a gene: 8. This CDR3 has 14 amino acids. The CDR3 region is CASSPGVQGDGYTF. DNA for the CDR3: TGTGCCAGCAGCCCCGGCGTACAGGGGGATGGCTACACCTTC.

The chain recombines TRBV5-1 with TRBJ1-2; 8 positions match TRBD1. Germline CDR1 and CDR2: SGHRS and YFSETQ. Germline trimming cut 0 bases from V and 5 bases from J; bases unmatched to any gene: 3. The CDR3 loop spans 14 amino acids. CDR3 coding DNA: TGCGCCAGCAGCTTGGCGGGACAGGTTTATGGCTACACCTTC. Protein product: CASSLAGQVYGYTF.

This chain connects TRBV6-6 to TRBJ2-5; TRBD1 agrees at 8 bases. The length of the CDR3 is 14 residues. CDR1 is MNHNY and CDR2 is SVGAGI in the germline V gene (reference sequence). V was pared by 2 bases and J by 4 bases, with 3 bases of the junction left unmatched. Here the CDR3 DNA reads TGTGCCAGCAGTTACCTCGACAGGGGAGAGACCCAGTACTTC. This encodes CASSYLDRGETQYF.

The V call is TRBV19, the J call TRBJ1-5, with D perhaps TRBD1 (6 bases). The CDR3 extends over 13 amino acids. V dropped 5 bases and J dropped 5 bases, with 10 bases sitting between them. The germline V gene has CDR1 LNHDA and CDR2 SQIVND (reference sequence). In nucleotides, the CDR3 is TGTGCCAGTAGTGAAAACAGGGATCAGCCCCAGCATTTT. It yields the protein CASSENRDQPQHF.

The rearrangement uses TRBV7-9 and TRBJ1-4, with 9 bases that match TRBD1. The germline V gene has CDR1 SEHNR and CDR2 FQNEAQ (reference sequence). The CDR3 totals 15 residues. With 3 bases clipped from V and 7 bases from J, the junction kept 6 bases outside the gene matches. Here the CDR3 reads CASSLYRGLGEKLFF. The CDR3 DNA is TGTGCCAGCAGCTTGTACAGGGGGCTGGGTGAAAAACTGTTTTTT.

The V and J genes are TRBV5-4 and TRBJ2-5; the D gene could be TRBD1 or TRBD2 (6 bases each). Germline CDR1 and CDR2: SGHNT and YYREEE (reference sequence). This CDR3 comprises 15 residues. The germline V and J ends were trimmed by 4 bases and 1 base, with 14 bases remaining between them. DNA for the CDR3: TGTGCCAGCAGCCTGGGGGGCAGCAGCCAAGAGACCCAGTACTTC. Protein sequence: CASSLGGSSQETQYF.

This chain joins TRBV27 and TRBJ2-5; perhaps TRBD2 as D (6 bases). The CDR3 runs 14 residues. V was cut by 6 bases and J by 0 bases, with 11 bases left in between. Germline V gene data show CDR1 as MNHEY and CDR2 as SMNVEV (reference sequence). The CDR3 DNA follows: TGTGCCAGCAGCCCCCTAGCGAACCAAGAGACCCAGTACTTC. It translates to CASSPLANQETQYF.

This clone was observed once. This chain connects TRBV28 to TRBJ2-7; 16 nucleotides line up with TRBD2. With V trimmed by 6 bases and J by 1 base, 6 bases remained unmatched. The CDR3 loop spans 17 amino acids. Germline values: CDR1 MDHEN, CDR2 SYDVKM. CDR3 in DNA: TGTGCCAGCAGCCCGGGACTAGCGGGAGGGGCTTCCTACGAGCAGTACTTC. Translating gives CASSPGLAGGASYEQYF.

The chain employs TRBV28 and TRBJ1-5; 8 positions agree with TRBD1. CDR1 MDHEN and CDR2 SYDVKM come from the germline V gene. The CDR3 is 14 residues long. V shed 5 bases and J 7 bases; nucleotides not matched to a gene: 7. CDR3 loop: CASSETGGQQPQHF. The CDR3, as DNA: TGTGCCAGCAGTGAAACAGGGGGACAACAGCCCCAGCATTTT.

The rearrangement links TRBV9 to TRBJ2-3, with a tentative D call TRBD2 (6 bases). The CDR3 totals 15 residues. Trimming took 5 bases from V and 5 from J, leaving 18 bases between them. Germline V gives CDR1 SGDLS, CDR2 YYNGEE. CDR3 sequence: CASSSTSGEGDTQYF. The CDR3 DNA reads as TGTGCCAGCAGTTCTACCTCGGGAGAAGGAGATACGCAGTATTTT.

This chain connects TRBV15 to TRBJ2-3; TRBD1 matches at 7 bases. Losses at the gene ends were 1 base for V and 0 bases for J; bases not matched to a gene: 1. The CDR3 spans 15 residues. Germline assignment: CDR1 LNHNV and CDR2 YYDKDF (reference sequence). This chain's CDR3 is CATSRGDRSTDTQYF. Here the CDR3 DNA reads TGTGCCACCAGCAGAGGGGACAGAAGCACAGATACGCAGTATTTT. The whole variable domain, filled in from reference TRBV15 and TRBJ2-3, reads DAMVIQNPRYQVTQFGKPVTLSCSQTLNHNVMYWYQQKSSQAPKLLFHYYDKDFNNEADTPDNFQSRRPNTSFCFLDIRSPGLGDTAMYLCATSRGDRSTDTQYFGPGTRLTVL.

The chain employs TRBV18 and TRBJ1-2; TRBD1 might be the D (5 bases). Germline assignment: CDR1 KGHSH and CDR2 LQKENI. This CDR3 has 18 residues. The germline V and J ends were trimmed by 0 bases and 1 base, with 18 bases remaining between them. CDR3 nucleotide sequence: TGTGCCAGCTCACCACCGGCTACAGGCTCGGGTCTTAACTATGGCTACACCTTC. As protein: CASSPPATGSGLNYGYTF.

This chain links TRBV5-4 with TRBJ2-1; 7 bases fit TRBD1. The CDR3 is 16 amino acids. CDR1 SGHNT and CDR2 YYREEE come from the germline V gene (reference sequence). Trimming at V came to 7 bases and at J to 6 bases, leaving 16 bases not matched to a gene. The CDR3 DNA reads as TGTGCCAGCCGTTTCATTGGACAGGCCCTCTCCAATGAGCAGTTCTTC. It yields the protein CASRFIGQALSNEQFF.

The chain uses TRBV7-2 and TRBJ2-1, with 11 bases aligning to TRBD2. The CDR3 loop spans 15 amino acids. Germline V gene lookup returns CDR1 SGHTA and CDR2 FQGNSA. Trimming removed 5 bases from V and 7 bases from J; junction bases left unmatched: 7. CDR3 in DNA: TGTGCCAGCAGCCAGATCATAGCGGGAGGGAATGAGCAGTTCTTC. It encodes CASSQIIAGGNEQFF.

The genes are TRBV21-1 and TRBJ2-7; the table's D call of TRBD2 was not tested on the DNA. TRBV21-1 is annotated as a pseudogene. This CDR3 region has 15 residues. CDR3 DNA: TGTGCCAGCAGCACACTAGCGGGAGTGTCCTACGAGCAGTACTTC. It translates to CASSTLAGVSYEQYF.

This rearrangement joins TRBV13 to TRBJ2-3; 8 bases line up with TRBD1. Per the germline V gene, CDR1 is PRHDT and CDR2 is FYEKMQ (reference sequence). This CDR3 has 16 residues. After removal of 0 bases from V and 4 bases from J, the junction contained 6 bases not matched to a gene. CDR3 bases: TGTGCCAGCAGCTTAGGCGGAGGACAGGGACCAGATACGCAGTATTTT. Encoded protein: CASSLGGGQGPDTQYF.

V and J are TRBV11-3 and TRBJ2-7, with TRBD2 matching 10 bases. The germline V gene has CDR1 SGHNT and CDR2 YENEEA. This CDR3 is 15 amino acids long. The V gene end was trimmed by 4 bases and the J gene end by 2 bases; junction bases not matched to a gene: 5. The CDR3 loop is CASSSGLALAYEQYF. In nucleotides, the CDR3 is TGTGCCAGCAGCTCGGGACTAGCGCTGGCCTACGAGCAGTACTTC.

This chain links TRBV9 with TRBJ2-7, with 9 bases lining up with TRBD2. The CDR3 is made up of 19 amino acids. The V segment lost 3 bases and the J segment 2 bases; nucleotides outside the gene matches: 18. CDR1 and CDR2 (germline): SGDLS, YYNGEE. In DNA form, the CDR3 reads TGTGCCAGCAGCGGGGGACTAGCATCGCAGGTCGGAATAACCTACGAGCAGTACTTC. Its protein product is CASSGGLASQVGITYEQYF. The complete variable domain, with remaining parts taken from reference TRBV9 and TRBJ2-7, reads DSGVTQTPKHLITATGQRVTLRCSPRSGDLSVYWYQQSLDQGLQFLIQYYNGEERAKGNILERFSAQQFPDLHSELNLSSLELGDSALYFCASSGGLASQVGITYEQYFGPGTRLTVT.

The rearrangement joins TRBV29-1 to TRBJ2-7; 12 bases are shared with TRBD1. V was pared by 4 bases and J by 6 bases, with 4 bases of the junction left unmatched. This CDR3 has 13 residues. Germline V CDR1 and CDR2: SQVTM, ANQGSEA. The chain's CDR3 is CSVVGQGAGEQYF. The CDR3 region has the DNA TGCAGCGTTGTGGGACAGGGGGCTGGCGAGCAGTACTTC.

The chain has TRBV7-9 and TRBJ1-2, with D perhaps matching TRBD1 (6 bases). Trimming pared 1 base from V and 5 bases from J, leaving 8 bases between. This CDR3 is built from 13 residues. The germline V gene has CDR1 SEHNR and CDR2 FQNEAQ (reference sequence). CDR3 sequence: CASSLVRGYGYTF. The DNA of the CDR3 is TGTGCCAGCAGCTTAGTTAGGGGGTATGGCTACACCTTC.

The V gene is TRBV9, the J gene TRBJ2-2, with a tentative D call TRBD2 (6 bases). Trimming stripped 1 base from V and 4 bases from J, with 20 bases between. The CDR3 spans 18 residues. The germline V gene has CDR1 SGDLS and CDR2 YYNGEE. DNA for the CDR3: TGTGCCAGCAGCGTACCCCGGCGGAGGGCCGCGAGCACCGGGGAGCTGTTTTTT. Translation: CASSVPRRRAASTGELFF.

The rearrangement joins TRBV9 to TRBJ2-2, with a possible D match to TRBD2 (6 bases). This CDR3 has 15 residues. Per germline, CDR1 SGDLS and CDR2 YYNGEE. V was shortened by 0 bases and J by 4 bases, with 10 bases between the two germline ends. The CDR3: CASSVAGGSTGELFF. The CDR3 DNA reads TGTGCCAGCAGCGTAGCTGGAGGGTCCACCGGGGAGCTGTTTTTT.

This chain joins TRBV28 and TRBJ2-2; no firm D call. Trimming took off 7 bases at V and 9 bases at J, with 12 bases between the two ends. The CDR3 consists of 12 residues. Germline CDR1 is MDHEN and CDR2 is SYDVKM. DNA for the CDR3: TGTGCCAGCAACGGTCTTCGCCGGGAGCTGTTTTTT. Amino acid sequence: CASNGLRRELFF.

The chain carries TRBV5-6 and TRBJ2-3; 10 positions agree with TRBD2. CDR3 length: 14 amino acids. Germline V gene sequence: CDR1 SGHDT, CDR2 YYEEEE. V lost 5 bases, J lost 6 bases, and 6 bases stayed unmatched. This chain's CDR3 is CASSPGLAMDTQYF. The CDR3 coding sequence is TGTGCCAGCAGTCCGGGACTAGCGATGGATACGCAGTATTTT.

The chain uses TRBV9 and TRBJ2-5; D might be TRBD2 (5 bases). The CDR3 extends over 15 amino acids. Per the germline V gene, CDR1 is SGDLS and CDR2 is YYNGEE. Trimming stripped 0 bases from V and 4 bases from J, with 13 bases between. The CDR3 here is CASSVDGTRGETQYF. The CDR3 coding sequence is TGTGCCAGCAGCGTAGATGGAACTAGAGGAGAGACCCAGTACTTC.

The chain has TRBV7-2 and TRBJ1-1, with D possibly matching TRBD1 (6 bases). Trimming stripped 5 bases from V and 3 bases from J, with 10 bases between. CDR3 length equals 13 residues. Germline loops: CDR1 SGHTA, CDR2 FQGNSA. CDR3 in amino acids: CASSEGVYTEAFF. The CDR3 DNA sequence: TGTGCCAGCAGCGAGGGGGTGTACACTGAAGCTTTCTTT.

In nucleotides, the CDR3 is TGTGCCAGCAGTTTATACGACAGAACTGAAGCTTTCTTT. Its translation: CASSLYDRTEAFF. The genes are TRBV28 and TRBJ1-1, with D possibly TRBD1 on 5 matching bases. Trimming took off 1 base at V and 5 bases at J, with 8 bases between the two ends. The germline CDR1 and CDR2 sequences are MDHEN and SYDVKM. CDR3 length equals 13 residues.

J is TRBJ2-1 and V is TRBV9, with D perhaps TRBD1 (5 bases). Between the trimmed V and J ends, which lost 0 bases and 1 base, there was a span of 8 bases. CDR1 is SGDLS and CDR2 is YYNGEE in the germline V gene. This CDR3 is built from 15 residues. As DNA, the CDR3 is TGTGCCAGCAGCGTAGGTCCAGGGTCCTACAATGAGCAGTTCTTC. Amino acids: CASSVGPGSYNEQFF.

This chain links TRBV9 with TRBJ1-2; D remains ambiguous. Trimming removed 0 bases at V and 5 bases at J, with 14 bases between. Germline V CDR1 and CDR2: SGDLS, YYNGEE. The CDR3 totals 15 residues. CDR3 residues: CASSVATAPRYGYTF. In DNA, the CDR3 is TGTGCCAGCAGCGTAGCGACGGCCCCCAGGTATGGCTACACCTTC.

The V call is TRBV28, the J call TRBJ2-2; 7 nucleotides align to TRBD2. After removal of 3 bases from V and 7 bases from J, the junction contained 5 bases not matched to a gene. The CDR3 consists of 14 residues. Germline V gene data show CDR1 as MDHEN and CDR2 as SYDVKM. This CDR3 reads CASSFRGRVGELFF. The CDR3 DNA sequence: TGTGCCAGCAGTTTCCGGGGGAGGGTCGGGGAGCTGTTTTTT. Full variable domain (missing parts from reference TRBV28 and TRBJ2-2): DVKVTQSSRYLVKRTGEKVFLECVQDMDHENMFWYRQDPGLGLRLIYFSYDVKMKEKGDIPEGYSVSREKKERFSLILESASTNQTSMYLCASSFRGRVGELFFGEGSRLTVL.

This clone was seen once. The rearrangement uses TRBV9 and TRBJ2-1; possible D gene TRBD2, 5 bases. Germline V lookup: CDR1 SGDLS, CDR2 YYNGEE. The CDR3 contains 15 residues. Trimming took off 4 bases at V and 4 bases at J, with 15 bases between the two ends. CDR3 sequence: CASSPGSVGYNEQFF. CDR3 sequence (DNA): TGTGCCAGCAGCCCTGGGAGTGTCGGTTACAATGAGCAGTTCTTC.

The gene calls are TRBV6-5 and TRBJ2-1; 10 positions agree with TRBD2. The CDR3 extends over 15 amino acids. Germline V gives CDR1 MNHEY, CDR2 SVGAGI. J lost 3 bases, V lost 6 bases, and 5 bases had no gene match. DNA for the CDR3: TGTGCCAGCAGGGCATCTAGCGGGAGCTACAATGAGCAGTTCTTC. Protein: CASRASSGSYNEQFF.